These T cell receptor beta chains were read from a single sample in a study of cytomegalovirus exposure and HLA in healthy donors. Sequencing was performed with immunoSEQ multiplex PCR; in TCRdb, only in-frame clones are kept and a portion is missing. Altogether over 150,000 clones are present, 70% to 90% being singletons, with the ten largest covering around 2.1%. The sequencing sample was made of PBMCs. Receptor source: a human donor in good health. CDR3s include the opening cysteine and the closing phenylalanine or tryptophan. D genes are given only for firm matches. The size field is filled for only some rows; it gives once, few, many or a size class.

TRBV19,NA,TRBJ2-4,NA,TGTGCCAGTACACAGGAGAGGGCCAAAAACATTCAGTACTTC,CASTQERAKNIQYF
TRBV7-8,NA,TRBJ1-2,TRBD1,TGTGCCAGCAGCTTAAGTAGCCGGCAGGGGGACTATGGCTACACCTTC,CASSLSSRQGDYGYTF
TRBV5-1,NA,TRBJ1-2,NA,TGCGCCAGCATTGAGGAGGGAGGCTATGGCTACACCTTC,CASIEEGGYGYTF
TRBV5-1,NA,TRBJ2-3,TRBD1,TGCGCCAGCAGCGAGCCGGGACAGAGGTCAGATACGCAGTATTTT,CASSEPGQRSDTQYF
TRBV27,NA,TRBJ2-3,NA,TGTGCCAGCAGTCCCCACACAGATACGCAGTATTTT,CASSPHTDTQYF
TRBV29-1,NA,TRBJ1-3,NA,TGCAGCGCAAAGGACTCTTGGTTCTCTGGAAACACCATATATTTT,CSAKDSWFSGNTIYF
TRBV6-1,NA,TRBJ2-3,TRBD1,TGTGCCAGCACGCGGGGACAGGGCACAGATACGCAGTATTTT,CASTRGQGTDTQYF
TRBV4-1,NA,TRBJ1-1,NA,TGCGCCAGCACCGCGGGGGGGGTCATTGAAGCTTTCTTT,CASTAGGVIEAFF
TRBV19,NA,TRBJ1-2,TRBD1,TGTGCCAGTACCCAGACAGGGGGCTATGGCTACACCTTC,CASTQTGGYGYTF
TRBV6-5,NA,TRBJ1-4,TRBD1,TGTGCCAGCAGGGTTGACAGGGGCGGCAATGAAAAACTGTTTTTT,CASRVDRGGNEKLFF
TRBV5-1,NA,TRBJ1-3,NA,TGCGCCAGCAGCCTTAACAGCAACTCTGGAAACACCATATATTTT,CASSLNSNSGNTIYF
TRBV5-1,NA,TRBJ2-1,TRBD2,TGCGCCAGCAGCCGGACTAGCGGCAATGAGCAGTTCTTC,CASSRTSGNEQFF
TRBV30,NA,TRBJ1-1,TRBD1,TGTGCCTGGACCCCCGGTAGTAGGGGGCGAAACGAAGCTTTCTTT,CAWTPGSRGRNEAFF
TRBV27,NA,TRBJ2-1,TRBD2,TGTGCCAGCAGTCCTCAACTAGCGGCCTCCTACAATGAGCAGTTCTTC,CASSPQLAASYNEQFF
TRBV5-1,NA,TRBJ1-1,NA,TGCGCCAGCAGCGTCGACAGGCGCACTGAAGCTTTCTTT,CASSVDRRTEAFF
TRBV15,few,TRBJ2-2,NA,TGTGCCACCAGCTCTGGAGACACCGGGGAGCTGTTTTTT,CATSSGDTGELFF
TRBV7-3,NA,TRBJ2-5,TRBD2,TGTGCCAGCACTCAAGCGGGGGGCCGGGGAGAGACCCAGTACTTC,CASTQAGGRGETQYF
TRBV6-6,NA,TRBJ1-2,TRBD1,TGTGCCAGCAGGAGTACAGGGGGAGGCTACACCTTC,CASRSTGGGYTF
TRBV6-5,NA,TRBJ1-2,TRBD1,TGTGCCAGCCGCGAGAACAGGGGCTATGGCTACACCTTC,CASRENRGYGYTF
TRBV2,NA,TRBJ1-6,NA,TGTGCCAGCAGTCTGACAACCACAGAGAGCTCCTATAATTCACCCCTCCACTTT,CASSLTTTESSYNSPLHF
TRBV5-6,NA,TRBJ1-1,NA,TGTGCCAGCAGCTTGGGCCATCTAAGTATGGCTTTCTTT,CASSLGHLSMAFF
TRBV4-3,NA,TRBJ2-7,NA,TGCGCCAGCAGCCAAGATCCCGGGGTGGGCTACGAGCAGTACTTC,CASSQDPGVGYEQYF
TRBV6-4,once,TRBJ2-2,NA,TGTGCCAGCAGTGACGACAGGACGGGCACCGGGGAGCTGTTTTTT,CASSDDRTGTGELFF
TRBV7-9,NA,TRBJ2-1,NA,TGTGCCAGCAGTCTTACAGGGAATGAGCAGTTCTTC,CASSLTGNEQFF
TRBV28,few,TRBJ2-7,TRBD2,TGTGCCAGCAGTTTAATATCGCCCGCTAGTGGGAGGGCCTACGAGCAGTACTTC,CASSLISPASGRAYEQYF
TRBV14,NA,TRBJ2-1,TRBD2,TGTGCCAGCAGCCAAGTAGCGGGGGGCTATGAGCAGTTCTTC,CASSQVAGGYEQFF
TRBV6-5,NA,TRBJ2-2,NA,TGTGCCAGCAGTTACTCAAGGGGGGGGGAGCTGTTTTTT,CASSYSRGGELFF
TRBV29-1,few,TRBJ1-2,TRBD1,TGCAGCGTTGGACAGGGGGCGGTTGGCTACACCTTC,CSVGQGAVGYTF
TRBV5-1,NA,TRBJ2-1,TRBD2,TGCGCCAGCAGCCGACTAGCGGGAGTCACCTACAATGAGCAGTTCTTC,CASSRLAGVTYNEQFF
TRBV28,NA,TRBJ2-7,TRBD1,TGTGCCAGCAGGGTGACAGGGGGGAACGAGCAGTACTTC,CASRVTGGNEQYF
TRBV9,NA,TRBJ2-2,NA,TGTGCCAGCAGCGCACCCAGGAGGGCGATCGGGACCGGGGAGCTGTTTTTT,CASSAPRRAIGTGELFF
TRBV5-4,NA,TRBJ1-2,NA,TGTGCCAGCAGCTTGGTCTCAGGGCCCTATGGCTACACCTTC,CASSLVSGPYGYTF
TRBV19,NA,TRBJ1-5,NA,TGTGCCAGTAGTATATTGGTGGGGAGTTCTTCTTTGTCCCAGCATTTT,CASSILVGSSSLSQHF
TRBV18,NA,TRBJ1-1,TRBD1,TGTGCCAGCTCACCACCGTTGACAGGGGGAGCTTTCTTT,CASSPPLTGGAFF
TRBV25-1,once,TRBJ1-2,TRBD1,TGTGCCAGCAGCGAACAGGGGGCTGGCTATGGCTACACCTTC,CASSEQGAGYGYTF
TRBV7-2,NA,TRBJ2-7,TRBD2,TGTGCCAGCAGCCGCGGGAGTCCCGAGCAGTACTTC,CASSRGSPEQYF
TRBV30,NA,TRBJ2-1,NA,TGTGCCTGGAGGACGGACAGCGTCGGGGAGCAGTTCTTC,CAWRTDSVGEQFF
TRBV7-9,NA,TRBJ2-3,NA,TGTGCCAGCAGCCCAGGGTATATCACAGATACGCAGTATTTT,CASSPGYITDTQYF
TRBV7-2,NA,TRBJ2-7,NA,TGTGCCAGCAGCCCGACTACCTTTTCCTACGAGCAGTACTTC,CASSPTTFSYEQYF
TRBV5-6,NA,TRBJ1-1,NA,TGTGCCAGCAGCTTGCGACAGTTGAACACTGAAGCTTTCTTT,CASSLRQLNTEAFF
TRBV28,few,TRBJ2-7,NA,TGTGCCAGCAGAGTAGGGGTCTCCTACGAGCAGTACTTC,CASRVGVSYEQYF